Shown below are 10 T cell receptor beta chains from a single sample sequenced in a study of identical twins. TCRdb re-derived calls from the 5' RACE reads in MiXCR, one entry per CDR3 protein. The data show roughly 1.6 million distinct CDR3 sequences, roughly 35% seen once. Source material: cord blood. All receptors derive from a newborn girl in good health.

The J gene is TRBJ2-1, the V gene TRBV20-1; D perhaps matches TRBD2 (5 bases). This CDR3 comprises 13 residues. Trimming removed 4 bases at V and 10 bases at J, with 17 bases between. Germline V lookup: CDR1 DFQATT, CDR2 SNEGSKA (reference sequence). CDR3 in DNA: TGCAGTGCTATCCTAGGAGCTAGCCCCGAGCAGTTCTTC. It specifies CSAILGASPEQFF.

This clonotype was counted between two and nine times. The V gene is TRBV24-1, the J gene TRBJ2-3, with 10 bases aligning to TRBD2. Trimming took 4 bases from V and 2 from J; bases not matched to a gene: 5. From germline, CDR1 is KGHDR and CDR2 SFDVKD. This CDR3 spans 16 amino acids. CDR3 region: CATSEPTSGATDTQYF. Here the CDR3 DNA reads TGTGCCACCAGTGAACCTACTAGCGGGGCCACAGATACGCAGTATTTT.

This clonotype has a handful of counts. The rearrangement uses TRBV25-1 and TRBJ2-2; the D gene could be TRBD1 or TRBD2 (5 bases each). V gave up 8 bases and J gave up 1 base, with 11 bases separating them. Looked up from germline, CDR1 is MGHDK and CDR2 is SYGVNS. The CDR3 covers 14 residues. The CDR3 sequence: CASGTTGNTGELFF. CDR3 in DNA: TGTGCCAGCGGGACCACGGGGAACACCGGGGAGCTGTTTTTT.

V gene TRBV28 combines with J gene TRBJ2-1; D is unclear. V was trimmed by 3 bases and J by 5 bases, leaving 11 bases between them. Germline assignment: CDR1 MDHEN and CDR2 SYDVKM. CDR3 size: 14 residues. The CDR3 sequence: CASSFLIANNEQFF. The DNA for the CDR3 is TGTGCCAGCAGTTTCCTTATTGCGAACAATGAGCAGTTCTTC.

This clonotype was recorded a few times. The V and J genes are TRBV6-5 and TRBJ1-6; the D gene is possibly TRBD1 (5 bases). Germline loops: CDR1 MNHEY, CDR2 SVGAGI. This CDR3 spans 14 amino acids. V lost 1 base and J 7 bases, leaving 8 bases between the germline ends. The CDR3 protein is CASSYYRDNSPLHF. The CDR3 DNA reads TGTGCCAGCAGTTACTATCGGGACAATTCACCCCTCCACTTT.

V is TRBV5-1 and J is TRBJ2-1, with D uncertain. Trimming removed 0 bases from V and 9 bases from J, with 16 bases in between. Germline V gene data show CDR1 as SGHRS and CDR2 as YFSETQ. The CDR3 totals 15 residues. The DNA of the CDR3 is TGCGCCAGCAGCTTGGAACCGATCCCGCTTACTGAGCAGTTCTTC. It translates to CASSLEPIPLTEQFF. The variable domain in full, with the rest retrieved from reference TRBV5-1 and TRBJ2-1, is KAGVTQTPRYLIKTRGQQVTLSCSPISGHRSVSWYQQTPGQGLQFLFEYFSETQRNKGNFPGRFSGRQFSNSRSEMNVSTLELGDSALYLCASSLEPIPLTEQFFGPGTRLTVL.

This clonotype was picked up many times. The rearrangement links TRBV12-3 or TRBV12-4 to TRBJ2-1; 10 nucleotides match TRBD2. The V and J ends lost 6 bases and 4 bases, in that order; junction bases with no gene match: 9. This CDR3 is 16 amino acids long. The CDR3 DNA reads TGTGCCAGCAGCCGACCGGGACTAGCGAAGTACAATGAGCAGTTCTTC. It is translated as CASSRPGLAKYNEQFF.

This chain connects TRBV2 to TRBJ2-5; D is perhaps TRBD2 (5 bases). V was shortened by 2 bases and J by 13 bases, with 20 bases between the two germline ends. Germline CDR1 is SNHLY and CDR2 is FYNNEI. The CDR3 has 14 amino acids. CDR3 in DNA: TGTGCCAGCAGTGAAACGGTGGCAGGCCCTAGCCTGTACTTC. It codes for CASSETVAGPSLYF.

About this clonotype: The junction shows a germline mismatch at one end, possibly a read error. The chain couples TRBV20-1 to TRBJ2-3; 12 bases align to TRBD2. Germline V gives CDR1 DFQATT, CDR2 SNEGSKA (reference sequence). The CDR3 runs 17 residues. Written as DNA, the CDR3 is TGCAGTGCTAGAGATCATCTAGCGGGGGGGCCCACAGATACGCAGGATTTT. Translation gives CSARDHLAGGPTDTQDF.

The genes are TRBV4-2 and TRBJ2-3; TRBD2 agrees at 12 bases. Per the germline V gene, CDR1 is LGHNA and CDR2 is YNFKEQ. Trimming took 4 bases from V and 3 from J; bases not matched to a gene: 8. The CDR3 extends over 17 amino acids. CDR3 amino acids: CASSRILAGGPTDTQYF. The CDR3 DNA sequence: TGTGCCAGCAGCCGGATCCTAGCGGGGGGGCCGACAGATACGCAGTATTTT.